What follows are 19 T cell receptor beta chains derived from one specimen sequenced in a study of OX40 agonist ivuxolimab in advanced cancers. Generated by immunoSEQ multiplex PCR, the TCRdb table keeps only in-frame clones and is missing some. The sample includes 40,000 or so clones, more than 70% seen only once; the top ten take approximately 13%. The sequences come from CD4+ or CD8+ T cells sorted from blood, collected in a trial of the OX40 agonist ivuxolimab. The receptor source for this set is an adult with an advanced solid tumor such as melanoma, head and neck, liver or kidney cancer.

The chain employs TRBV7-9 and TRBJ2-5; a weak D match, TRBD1 (7 bases). In germline, CDR1 is SEHNR, CDR2 FQNEAQ (reference sequence). The CDR3 contains 13 residues. Trimming took off 5 bases at V and 5 bases at J, with 12 bases between the two ends. The CDR3 nucleotides are TGTGCCAGCAGCGCACAGGGGAGGGAGACCCAGTACTTC. It yields the protein CASSAQGRETQYF.

The CDR3 region is CASSEARGAIANYGYTF. CDR3 in DNA: TGTGCCAGCAGTGAAGCCCGAGGGGCCATAGCTAACTATGGCTACACCTTC. This chain joins TRBV6-1 and TRBJ1-2, with TRBD1 as a possible D gene (5 bases). Germline CDR1 and CDR2: MNHNS and SASEGT. The CDR3 runs 17 residues. V lost 0 bases to trimming and J lost 0 bases, with 14 bases between them.

The chain combines TRBV21-1 with TRBJ1-2. TRBV21-1 is shown as a pseudogene. The CDR3 is 13 amino acids. The CDR3: CATGNKGGYGYTF. CDR3 DNA: TGTGCCACCGGAAATAAGGGGGGCTATGGCTACACCTTC.

This clone was observed a single time. The CDR3: CASTPGGQNTEAFF. CDR3 nucleotides: TGTGCCAGCACCCCCGGCGGTCAGAATACTGAAGCTTTCTTT. This sequence joins TRBV2 and TRBJ1-1; D uncertain. The germline CDR1 and CDR2 sequences are SNHLY and FYNNEI. The CDR3 spans 14 residues. Trimming removed 7 bases from V and 5 bases from J, with 17 bases in between.

This chain connects TRBV7-6 to TRBJ1-2; D not certain. The CDR3 is made up of 11 amino acids. V was pared by 4 bases and J by 5 bases, with 5 bases between. Germline V gene sequence: CDR1 SGHVS, CDR2 FNYEAQ. Here the CDR3 DNA reads TGTGCCAGCAGCTCCTCTTATGGCTACACCTTC. Encoded protein: CASSSSYGYTF.

The chain combines TRBV5-1 with TRBJ2-7; TRBD1 or TRBD2 may be the D gene (5 bases each). Germline V gene data show CDR1 as SGHRS and CDR2 as YFSETQ. V lost 7 bases, J lost 3 bases, and 20 bases lay in between. This CDR3 is 15 amino acids long. CDR3 nucleotide sequence: TGCGCCAGCTGCGAGGGTGGGACGGAATTCTACGAGCAGTACTTC. Amino acids: CASCEGGTEFYEQYF.

V and J are TRBV9 and TRBJ2-7, with 10 bases identical to TRBD2. This CDR3 is 15 amino acids long. V trimming: 0 bases; J trimming: 2 bases; junction bases outside the gene matches: 2. Germline V CDR1 and CDR2: SGDLS, YYNGEE. Here the CDR3 reads CASSVDSGGTYEQYF. The CDR3 DNA is TGTGCCAGCAGCGTAGATAGCGGGGGGACCTACGAGCAGTACTTC.

V and J are TRBV6-1 and TRBJ1-1; D is unclear. Trimming shortened V by 4 bases and J by 1 base, and 7 bases separated the two germline ends. The CDR3 spans 13 residues. Germline CDR1 is MNHNS and CDR2 is SASEGT. The CDR3 DNA is TGTGCCAGCAGTGCGGTGGGGAACACTGAAGCTTTCTTT. Its translation is CASSAVGNTEAFF.

The genes are TRBV19 and TRBJ1-1, with TRBD1 as a possible D gene (5 bases). Germline CDR1 LNHDA, CDR2 SQIVND (reference sequence). This CDR3 contains 13 residues. With 7 bases removed from V and 1 base from J, the gap between germline ends came to 10 bases. CDR3 loop: CASTGGWNTEAFF. DNA of the CDR3: TGTGCCAGTACCGGGGGATGGAACACTGAAGCTTTCTTT.

This chain connects TRBV19 to TRBJ2-7, with D uncertain. The germline V and J ends were trimmed by 4 bases and 3 bases, with 13 bases remaining between them. Germline V gene sequence: CDR1 LNHDA, CDR2 SQIVND (reference sequence). This CDR3 region has 14 residues. CDR3 DNA sequence: TGTGCCAGTAGTACCTCCGCCGCTGGCTACGAGCAGTACTTC. It yields the protein CASSTSAAGYEQYF.

Only one count was recorded for this clone. The chain is built from TRBV27 and TRBJ2-1; TRBD1 agrees at 11 bases. Germline V gene data show CDR1 as MNHEY and CDR2 as SMNVEV (reference sequence). The ends lost 6 bases at V and 3 bases at J; junction bases unmatched: 7. This CDR3 is built from 16 residues. As DNA, the CDR3 is TGTGCCAGCAGCCGTAGGACAGGGGGCTTCTACAATGAGCAGTTCTTC. Protein: CASSRRTGGFYNEQFF.

The chain employs TRBV28 and TRBJ2-7; D possibly matches TRBD1 or TRBD2 (6 bases each). CDR1 is MDHEN and CDR2 is SYDVKM in the germline V gene. The CDR3 length is 12 residues. V lost 8 bases, J lost 3 bases, and 11 bases lay in between. As DNA, the CDR3 is TGTGCCAGCGGGGGGCCGGGCTACGAGCAGTACTTC. This codes for CASGGPGYEQYF.

This clone has just one count. The V and J genes are TRBV6-5 and TRBJ2-7; D uncertain. Germline V gives CDR1 MNHEY, CDR2 SVGAGI. The CDR3 has 11 residues. Trimming left V 9 bases short and J 3 bases short, with 9 bases between. For the CDR3, the DNA is TGTGCCAGTAAAAATGACTACGAGCAGTACTTC. Amino acids: CASKNDYEQYF.

The chain couples TRBV4-1 to TRBJ2-7; possibly TRBD1 for D (6 bases). The CDR3 contains 15 residues. Germline-derived CDR1 and CDR2 are MGHRA and YSYEKL. With 2 bases removed from V and 0 bases from J, the gap between germline ends came to 11 bases. CDR3 sequence: CASSQRDTPSYEQYF. The DNA of the CDR3 is TGCGCCAGCAGCCAAAGGGACACCCCCTCCTACGAGCAGTACTTC.

The chain combines TRBV4-1 with TRBJ2-1; TRBD1 aligns across 7 bases. This CDR3 region has 14 residues. The J segment lost 5 bases and the V segment lost 2 bases, leaving 3 bases of the junction unmatched. Germline CDR1 MGHRA, CDR2 YSYEKL. The CDR3 nucleotides read TGCGCCAGCAGCCAATGGCAGGGGGACAATGAGCAGTTCTTC. Protein: CASSQWQGDNEQFF.

A remark on this clone: This is likely an artifact of a read error, given a far larger clone one base away. Other DNA sequences from this sample encode an identical CDR3 as well. The gene calls are TRBV4-1 and TRBJ1-3; D gene ambiguous. CDR3 length: 15 residues. Germline V gives CDR1 MGHRA, CDR2 YSYEKL. Trimming shortened V by 0 bases and J by 0 bases, and 6 bases separated the two germline ends. Written as DNA, the CDR3 is TGCGCCAGCAGCCAAGATCGGGGCTCTGGAAACACCATATATTTT. Translating it yields CASSQDRGSGNTIYF.

The V and J genes are TRBV20-1 and TRBJ2-1; D unclear. Germline CDR1 and CDR2: DFQATT and SNEGSKA (reference sequence). The CDR3 loop spans 11 amino acids. Trimming left V 6 bases short and J 8 bases short, with 11 bases between. The CDR3 bases are TGCAGTGCGGCCATGAAGTATGAGCAGTTCTTC. Amino acid sequence: CSAAMKYEQFF.

The rearrangement uses TRBV29-1 and TRBJ2-7, with D uncertain. Germline CDR1 is SQVTM and CDR2 is ANQGSEA. V lost 1 base, J lost 3 bases, and 10 bases lay in between. There are 13 residues in the CDR3. The CDR3 is CSVEGRPNYEQYF. The DNA of the CDR3 is TGCAGCGTTGAAGGTAGGCCGAACTACGAGCAGTACTTC.

J is TRBJ1-5 and V is TRBV27; no definite D call. Germline-derived CDR1 and CDR2 are MNHEY and SMNVEV (reference sequence). The V end was cut by 5 bases, the J end by 0 bases, with 8 bases between. This CDR3 is 14 amino acids long. The CDR3 protein is CASSPGLSNQPQHF. The CDR3 DNA follows: TGTGCCAGCAGTCCCGGACTTAGCAATCAGCCCCAGCATTTT.